This T cell receptor (beta chain) was captured by sequencing in a study of T cells in Graves' hyperthyroidism and ophthalmopathy. Study-wide points: Model output signaled ophthalmopathy a median 6.5 months ahead of onset.

This CDR3 comprises 13 residues. Deletions cut 2 bases from V and 9 bases from J, with 11 bases between. Looked up from germline, CDR1 is SGHDN and CDR2 is FVKESK. This clonotype was picked up many times. As yet, its antigen is unknown. Researchers took RNA transcripts and amplified the TCR beta CDR3 regions from them. During a first-round RT-PCR of the TCR CDR3, the HTBI primer set was used. Each CDR3 protein gets one entry after TCRdb re-called the multiplex PCR reads with MiXCR. Among 300,000 to 400,000 distinct CDR3 sequences, roughly 14% were seen once, and the ten largest hold roughly a fifth. Not enrolled were patients with uncontrolled infection, other autoimmune disease, pregnancy or lactation.

This rearrangement joins TRBV14 to TRBJ1-5; no definite D call. This TCR came from a woman younger than 45 with Graves' ophthalmopathy. The sample comprised blood. The CDR3 coding sequence is TGTGCCAGCAGCCAAAATCCGAAGGGGCCCCAGCATTTT. This sequence encodes CASSQNPKGPQHF.